These T cell receptor beta chains were read from a single sample in a study of T cells after posttransplantation cyclophosphamide. Clones were read by immunoSEQ multiplex PCR, and TCRdb kept only the in-frame ones, dropping some. The data contain about 52,000 clones, 94% of them singletons. The specimen was PBMCs. Source of these receptors: a woman aged 30 to 39 in good health and a related stem cell transplant donor. CDR3s include the opening cysteine and the closing phenylalanine or tryptophan. D genes are given only for firm matches. Clone size is not always given. Where it is, it says once, few, many or a class for expanded clones.

D,size,V,J,DNA,CDR3
.,.,TRBV5-4,TRBJ1-1,TGTGCCAGCACCCCACAGGCTGGGATAGCTGAAGCTTTCTTT,CASTPQAGIAEAFF
.,.,TRBV2,TRBJ1-2,TGTGCCAGCAGTGAGGGGAGGCAGGTTATGAGTGGCTACACCTTC,CASSEGRQVMSGYTF
.,.,TRBV5-1,TRBJ1-4,TGCGCCAGCAGTATGTCGGGGAGGGGTGATGAAAAACTGTTTTTT,CASSMSGRGDEKLFF
.,.,TRBV5-1,TRBJ1-6,TGCGCCAGCAGCTTGAGGCAGGGGTATAATTCACCCCTCCACTTT,CASSLRQGYNSPLHF
.,.,TRBV6-5,TRBJ1-1,TGTGCCAGCATGCGCCCGAACACTGAAGCTTTCTTT,CASMRPNTEAFF
.,.,TRBV30,TRBJ2-2,TGTGCCTGGTTAGGACACCGACGGAACACCGGGGAGCTGTTTTTT,CAWLGHRRNTGELFF
TRBD1,.,TRBV5-1,TRBJ1-2,TGCGCCAGCAGCTTGGCCTCGACAGGGACCTATGGCTACACCTTC,CASSLASTGTYGYTF
.,.,TRBV7-2,TRBJ1-2,TGTGCCAGCAGTCTTTTTGGAGGGACGGCGGAAAACTATGGCTACACCTTC,CASSLFGGTAENYGYTF
TRBD1,.,TRBV6-5,TRBJ1-2,TGTGCCAGCAGTGACCCGGACAGGGGGCATGGCTACACCTTC,CASSDPDRGHGYTF
.,.,TRBV11-3,TRBJ2-5,TGTGCCAGCAGCTTAGGCCGGCAGGGTCGTGAGACCCAGTACTTC,CASSLGRQGRETQYF
.,.,TRBV18,TRBJ2-5,TGTGCCAGCTCACCACCGTTAGGGGAAGAGACCCAGTACTTC,CASSPPLGEETQYF
.,.,TRBV6-6,TRBJ1-6,TGTGCCAGCCAGGGCTCTTCACCCCTCCACTTT,CASQGSSPLHF
TRBD2,.,TRBV9,TRBJ2-2,TGTGCCAGCAGCGTCTGGGAGGGAACCGGGGAGCTGTTTTTT,CASSVWEGTGELFF
.,few,TRBV19,TRBJ2-6,TGTGCCAGTAGTCCGCGAGCCAGGGGCTACTCTGGGGCCAACGTCCTGACTTTC,CASSPRARGYSGANVLTF
TRBD2,.,TRBV19,TRBJ2-3,TGTGCCAGTAGACCTAGGACTAGCGGATTATTTAGCACAGATACGCAGTATTTT,CASRPRTSGLFSTDTQYF
.,.,TRBV10-3,TRBJ1-5,TGTGCCATCAGTGAGTCGTCGTTCGGGGGGGCTGGCAATCAGCCCCAGCATTTT,CAISESSFGGAGNQPQHF
.,once,TRBV10-3,TRBJ2-3,TGTGCCATCAGTGAACAGGTCACTAGCACAGATACGCAGTATTTT,CAISEQVTSTDTQYF
.,.,TRBV18,TRBJ2-1,TGTGCCAGCTCACCACCGCTAGGAGCGGCCACCTACAATGAGCAGTTCTTC,CASSPPLGAATYNEQFF
.,.,TRBV11-2,TRBJ1-3,TGTGCCAGCAGCTTTAATTTAAACCCACCGGGGAGCTCTGGAAACACCATATATTTT,CASSFNLNPPGSSGNTIYF
TRBD1,.,TRBV6-1,TRBJ2-7,TGTGCCAGCAGTGACTGGGACAGCCGGTTTGGGCAGTACTTC,CASSDWDSRFGQYF
TRBD1,.,TRBV4-2,TRBJ2-7,TGTGCCAGCAGCCTCCCTCCCGGACAGGATACCTCCTACGAGCAGTACTTC,CASSLPPGQDTSYEQYF
.,.,TRBV13,TRBJ1-5,TGTGCCAGCAGCTTCGGACACAATCAGCCCCAGCATTTT,CASSFGHNQPQHF
.,.,TRBV6-5,TRBJ1-6,TGTGCCAGCAGTTACAAGGGGCGCCCGAATTCACCCCTCCACTTT,CASSYKGRPNSPLHF
.,.,TRBV19,TRBJ2-2,TGTGCCAGTAGTATTGAACTCGGCACCGGGGAGCTGTTTTTT,CASSIELGTGELFF
TRBD1,.,TRBV19,TRBJ1-2,TGTGCCAGTAGTAAGGACAGGGAGTATGGCTACACCTTC,CASSKDREYGYTF
.,.,TRBV4-3,TRBJ1-4,TGCGCCAGCAGCCAAGATGCCCAGGAATCGAAAAAACTGTTTTTT,CASSQDAQESKKLFF
.,.,TRBV7-2,TRBJ1-5,TGTGCCAGCAGCTCCTGGCGGGATCAGCCCCAGCATTTT,CASSSWRDQPQHF
TRBD2,once,TRBV7-2,TRBJ2-3,TGTGCCAGCAGCTTAGGGGCGGGGGGCACAGATACGCAGTATTTT,CASSLGAGGTDTQYF
.,.,TRBV4-1,TRBJ1-1,TGCGCCAGCAGCCAAGAGGGGGCGGCGGTAGAAGCTTTCTTT,CASSQEGAAVEAFF
.,.,TRBV4-2,TRBJ1-2,TGTGCCAGCAGAGACAACAGCGGCTACACCTTC,CASRDNSGYTF
.,.,TRBV2,TRBJ2-7,TGTGCCAGCAGTGAAGCGCTCTTCGGCGGCTACGAGCAGTACTTC,CASSEALFGGYEQYF
.,.,TRBV7-2,TRBJ1-2,TGTGCCAGCAGCAAGGACAGAAACTATGGCTACACCTTC,CASSKDRNYGYTF
.,.,TRBV7-2,TRBJ1-2,TGTGCCAGCAGAGGAGACAGAGACTATGGCTACACCTTC,CASRGDRDYGYTF
TRBD2,.,TRBV4-2,TRBJ2-1,TGTGCCAGCAGCCGCCGACTAGCGGGGGGTCCCTACAATGAGCAGTTCTTC,CASSRRLAGGPYNEQFF
.,.,TRBV5-5,TRBJ2-2,TGTGCCAGCAGCTCGGCTCCTAGAGCGGGTATGGACACCGGGGAGCTGTTTTTT,CASSSAPRAGMDTGELFF
.,.,TRBV7-8,TRBJ1-1,TGTGCCAGCAGCTTCCGGAGGGTAGGGTTCTACACTGAAGCTTTCTTT,CASSFRRVGFYTEAFF